This TCR beta chain is from a study of blood T cell repertoires in COVID-19. Study summary: Specimens from acute and convalescent COVID-19 originated in the United States, Italy and Spain. Sources were T cells, B-cell-depleted T cells, or PBMCs; the material itself was cDNA or gDNA.

Per the authors' pipeline: Amplification of reference gene primers provided the estimated nucleated cell counts. The assay was immunoSEQ multiplex PCR, and TCRdb's table has in-frame clones only and misses some. V, J and clone size were drawn from that table, and D and trimming were deduced from the DNA. There are over 250,000 clones in the sample; around 87% occur only once, and approximately 1.5% lies in the top ten. This TCR was sampled from a woman in her forties who had recovered from COVID-19. Sequenced sample: peripheral blood.

The chain's CDR3 is CASSKRQGYGYTF. Written as DNA, the CDR3 is TGTGCCAGCAGCAAAAGGCAGGGCTATGGCTACACCTTC. The J gene is TRBJ1-2, the V gene TRBV12-3 or TRBV12-4, with D perhaps matching TRBD1 (5 bases). The CDR3 totals 13 residues. V lost 6 bases and J 4 bases, leaving 12 bases between the germline ends.